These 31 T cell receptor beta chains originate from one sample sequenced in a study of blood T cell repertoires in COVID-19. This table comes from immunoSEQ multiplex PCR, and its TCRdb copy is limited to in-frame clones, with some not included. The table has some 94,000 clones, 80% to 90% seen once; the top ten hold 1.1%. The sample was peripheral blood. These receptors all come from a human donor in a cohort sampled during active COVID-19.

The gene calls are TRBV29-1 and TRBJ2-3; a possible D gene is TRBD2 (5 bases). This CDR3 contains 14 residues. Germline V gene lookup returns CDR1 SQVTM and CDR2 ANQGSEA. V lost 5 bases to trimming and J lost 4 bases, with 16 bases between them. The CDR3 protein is CSVTASGAADTQYF. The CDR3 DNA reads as TGCAGCGTTACCGCAAGCGGAGCGGCAGATACGCAGTATTTT.

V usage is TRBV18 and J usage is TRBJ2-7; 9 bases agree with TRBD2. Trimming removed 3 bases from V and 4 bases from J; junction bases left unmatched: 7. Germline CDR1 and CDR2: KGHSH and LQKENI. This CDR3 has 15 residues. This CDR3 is CASSPPGAGGYEQYF. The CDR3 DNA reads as TGTGCCAGCTCACCCCCCGGGGCGGGAGGGTACGAGCAGTACTTC.

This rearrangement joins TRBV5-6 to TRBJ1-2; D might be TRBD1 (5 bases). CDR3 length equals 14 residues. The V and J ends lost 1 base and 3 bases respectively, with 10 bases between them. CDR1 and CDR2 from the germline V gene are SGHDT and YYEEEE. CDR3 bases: TGTGCCAGCAGCTTGAAAGGGGCGGACTATGGCTACACCTTC. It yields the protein CASSLKGADYGYTF.

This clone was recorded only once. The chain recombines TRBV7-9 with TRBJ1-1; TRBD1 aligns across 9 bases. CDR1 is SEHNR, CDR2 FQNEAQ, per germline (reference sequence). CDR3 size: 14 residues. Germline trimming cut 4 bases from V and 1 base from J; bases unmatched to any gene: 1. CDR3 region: CASSSDRGNTEAFF. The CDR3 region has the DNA TGTGCCAGCAGCTCGGACAGGGGGAACACTGAAGCTTTCTTT.

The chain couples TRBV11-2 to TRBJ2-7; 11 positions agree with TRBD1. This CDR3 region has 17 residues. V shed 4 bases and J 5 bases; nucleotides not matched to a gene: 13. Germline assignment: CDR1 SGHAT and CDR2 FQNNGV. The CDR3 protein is CASSSFGGQGGRDEQYF. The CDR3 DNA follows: TGTGCCAGCAGCTCCTTCGGGGGACAGGGGGGAAGGGACGAGCAGTACTTC.

CDR3 DNA sequence: TGTGCCAGTAGTCTACTAGGATACAATGAGCAGTTCTTC. It is translated as CASSLLGYNEQFF. The V and J genes are TRBV19 and TRBJ2-1; D may be TRBD2 (5 bases). Trimming stripped 5 bases from V and 4 bases from J, with 9 bases between. Per germline, CDR1 LNHDA and CDR2 SQIVND (reference sequence). This CDR3 has 13 residues.

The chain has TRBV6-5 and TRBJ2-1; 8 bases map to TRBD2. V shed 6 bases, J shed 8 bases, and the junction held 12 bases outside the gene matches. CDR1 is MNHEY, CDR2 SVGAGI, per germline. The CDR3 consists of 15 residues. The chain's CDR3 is CASSGGGSGRDEQFF. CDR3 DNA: TGTGCCAGCAGCGGGGGGGGTAGCGGAAGGGATGAGCAGTTCTTC.

The CDR3 loop reads CASSLSGGPTGGANVLTF. Written as DNA, the CDR3 is TGTGCCAGCAGTTTATCTGGGGGCCCCACGGGTGGGGCCAACGTCCTGACTTTC. The V gene is TRBV28, the J gene TRBJ2-6; weak D call: TRBD1 (6 bases). The CDR3 is 18 amino acids. Between the trimmed V and J ends, which lost 1 base and 3 bases, there was a span of 16 bases. Per germline, CDR1 MDHEN and CDR2 SYDVKM.

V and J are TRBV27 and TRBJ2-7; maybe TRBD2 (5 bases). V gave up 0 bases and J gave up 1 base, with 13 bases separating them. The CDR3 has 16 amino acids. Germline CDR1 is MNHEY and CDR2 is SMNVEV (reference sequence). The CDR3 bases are TGTGCCAGCAGTTTATCGCGGGTAGCAGGTTCCTACGAGCAGTACTTC. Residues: CASSLSRVAGSYEQYF.

The DNA for the CDR3 is TGTGCCAGTAGTATACGGGATAGGGCCAGGACCAATCAGCCCCAGCATTTT. It translates to CASSIRDRARTNQPQHF. The chain combines TRBV19 with TRBJ1-5; D is undetermined. Germline lookup yields CDR1 LNHDA and CDR2 SQIVND (reference sequence). V lost 2 bases and J lost 3, with 17 bases in between. The CDR3 is made up of 17 amino acids. Looking up the rest from reference TRBV19 and TRBJ1-5 gives the full variable domain: DGGITQSPKYLFRKEGQNVTLSCEQNLNHDAMYWYRQDPGQGLRLIYYSQIVNDFQKGDIAEGYSVSREKKESFPLTVTSAQKNPTAFYLCASSIRDRARTNQPQHFGDGTRLSIL.

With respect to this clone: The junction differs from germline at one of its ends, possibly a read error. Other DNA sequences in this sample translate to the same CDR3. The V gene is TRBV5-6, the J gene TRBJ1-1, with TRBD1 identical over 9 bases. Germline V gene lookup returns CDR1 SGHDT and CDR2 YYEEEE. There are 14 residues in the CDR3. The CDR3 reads CASSGTGRPAEAFF. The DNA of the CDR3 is TGTGCCAGCAGCGGGACAGGGAGGCCCGCTGAAGCCTTCTTT.

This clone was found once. CDR3 residues: CASRAGGLSNEQFF. The CDR3 DNA follows: TGTGCCAGCAGGGCGGGAGGTCTATCCAATGAGCAGTTCTTC. The J gene is TRBJ2-1, the V gene TRBV2, with 8 bases that match TRBD2. Germline-derived CDR1 and CDR2 are SNHLY and FYNNEI. J lost 6 bases, V lost 6 bases, and 7 bases had no gene match. The length of the CDR3 is 14 residues.

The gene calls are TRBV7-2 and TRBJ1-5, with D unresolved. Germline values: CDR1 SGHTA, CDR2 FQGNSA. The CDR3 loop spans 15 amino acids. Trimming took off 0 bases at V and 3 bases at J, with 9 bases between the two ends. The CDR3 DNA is TGTGCCAGCAGCTTAGCGGCGGTCCTCAATCAGCCCCAGCATTTT. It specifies CASSLAAVLNQPQHF.

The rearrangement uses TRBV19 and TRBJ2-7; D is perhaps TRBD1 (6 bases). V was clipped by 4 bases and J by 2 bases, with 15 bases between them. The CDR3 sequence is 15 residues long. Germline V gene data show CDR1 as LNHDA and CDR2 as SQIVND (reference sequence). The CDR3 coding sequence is TGTGCCAGTAGTACAGGGGACCTTGGTACCTACGAGCAGTACTTC. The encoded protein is CASSTGDLGTYEQYF.

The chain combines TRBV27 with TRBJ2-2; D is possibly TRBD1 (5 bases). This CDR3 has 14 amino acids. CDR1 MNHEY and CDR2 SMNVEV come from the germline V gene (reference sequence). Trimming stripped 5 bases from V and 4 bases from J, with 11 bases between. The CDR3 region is CASSLRAGTGELFF. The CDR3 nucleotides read TGTGCCAGCAGTCTCAGGGCCGGCACCGGGGAGCTGTTTTTT.

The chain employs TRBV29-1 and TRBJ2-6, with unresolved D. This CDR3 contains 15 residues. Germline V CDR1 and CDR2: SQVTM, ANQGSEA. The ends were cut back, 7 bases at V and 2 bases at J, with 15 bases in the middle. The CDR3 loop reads CSAPVGGAGANVLTF. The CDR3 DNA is TGCAGCGCTCCGGTCGGTGGAGCTGGGGCCAACGTCCTGACTTTC.

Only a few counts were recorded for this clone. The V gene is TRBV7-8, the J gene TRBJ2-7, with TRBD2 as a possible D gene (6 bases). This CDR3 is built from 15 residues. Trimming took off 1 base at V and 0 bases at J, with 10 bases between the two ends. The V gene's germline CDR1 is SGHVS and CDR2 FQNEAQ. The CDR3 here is CASSLGGSGSYEQYF. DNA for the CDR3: TGTGCCAGCAGCTTAGGTGGTAGCGGCTCCTACGAGCAGTACTTC.

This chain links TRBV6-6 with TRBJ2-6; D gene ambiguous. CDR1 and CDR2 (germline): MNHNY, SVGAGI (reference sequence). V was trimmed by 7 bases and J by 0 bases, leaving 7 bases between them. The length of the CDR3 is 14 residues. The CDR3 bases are TGTGCCAGCATCTTTTCCTCTGGGGCCAACGTCCTGACTTTC. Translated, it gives CASIFSSGANVLTF.

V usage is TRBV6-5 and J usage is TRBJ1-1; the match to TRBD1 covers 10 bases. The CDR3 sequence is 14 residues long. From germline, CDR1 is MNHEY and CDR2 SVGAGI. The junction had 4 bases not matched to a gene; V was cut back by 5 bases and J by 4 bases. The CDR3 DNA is TGTGCCAGCAGTCTATGGACAGGGGGCACTGAAGCTTTCTTT. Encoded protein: CASSLWTGGTEAFF.

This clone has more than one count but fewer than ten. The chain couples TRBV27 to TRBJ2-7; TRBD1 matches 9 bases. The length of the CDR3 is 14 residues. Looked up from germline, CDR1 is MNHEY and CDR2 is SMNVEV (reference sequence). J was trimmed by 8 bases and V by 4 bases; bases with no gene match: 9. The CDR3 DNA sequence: TGTGCCAGCAGTTCCGGGACAGGGATGATCAAGCAGTACTTC. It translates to CASSSGTGMIKQYF.

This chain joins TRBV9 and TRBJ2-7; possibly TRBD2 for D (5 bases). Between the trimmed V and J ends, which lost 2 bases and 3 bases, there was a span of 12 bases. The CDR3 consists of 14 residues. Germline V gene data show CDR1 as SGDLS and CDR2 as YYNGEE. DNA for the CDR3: TGTGCCAGCAGCGTTTTAGCGAACGGCTACGAGCAGTACTTC. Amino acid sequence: CASSVLANGYEQYF. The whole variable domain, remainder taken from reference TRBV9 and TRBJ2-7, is DSGVTQTPKHLITATGQRVTLRCSPRSGDLSVYWYQQSLDQGLQFLIQYYNGEERAKGNILERFSAQQFPDLHSELNLSSLELGDSALYFCASSVLANGYEQYFGPGTRLTVT.

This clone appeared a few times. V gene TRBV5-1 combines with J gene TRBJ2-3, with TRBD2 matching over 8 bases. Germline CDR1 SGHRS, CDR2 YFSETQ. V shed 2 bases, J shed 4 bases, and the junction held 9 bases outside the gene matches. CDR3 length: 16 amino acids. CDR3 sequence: CASSFEGSGTADTQYF. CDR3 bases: TGCGCCAGCAGCTTCGAGGGTAGCGGGACGGCAGATACGCAGTATTTT.

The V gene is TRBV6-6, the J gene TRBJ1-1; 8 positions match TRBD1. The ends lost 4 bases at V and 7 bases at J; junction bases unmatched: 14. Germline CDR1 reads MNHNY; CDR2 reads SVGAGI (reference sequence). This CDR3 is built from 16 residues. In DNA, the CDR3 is TGTGCCAGCAGTTTTACAGGGGGTAAGGTTGAAGGTGAAGCTTTCTTT. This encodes CASSFTGGKVEGEAFF.

The CDR3 sequence: CASTSTSDSYEQYF. The CDR3 DNA follows: TGTGCCAGCACTTCAACTAGCGACTCCTACGAGCAGTACTTC. The rearrangement uses TRBV9 and TRBJ2-7; 7 nucleotides match TRBD2. The CDR3 length is 14 residues. Germline V gene lookup returns CDR1 SGDLS and CDR2 YYNGEE. V was pared by 6 bases and J by 0 bases, with 6 bases of the junction left unmatched.

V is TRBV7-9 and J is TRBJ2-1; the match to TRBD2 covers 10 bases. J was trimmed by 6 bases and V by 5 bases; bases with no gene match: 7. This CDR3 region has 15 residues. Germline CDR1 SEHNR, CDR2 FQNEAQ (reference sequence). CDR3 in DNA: TGTGCCAGCAGCCCCAGGGGACTAGCGTCCAATGAGCAGTTCTTC. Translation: CASSPRGLASNEQFF.

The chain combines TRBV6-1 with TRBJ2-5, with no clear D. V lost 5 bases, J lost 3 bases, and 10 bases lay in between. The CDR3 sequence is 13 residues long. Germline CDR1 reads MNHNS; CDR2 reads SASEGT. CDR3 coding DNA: TGTGCCAGCAGTCAAAGAGGTGAAGAGACCCAGTACTTC. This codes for CASSQRGEETQYF.

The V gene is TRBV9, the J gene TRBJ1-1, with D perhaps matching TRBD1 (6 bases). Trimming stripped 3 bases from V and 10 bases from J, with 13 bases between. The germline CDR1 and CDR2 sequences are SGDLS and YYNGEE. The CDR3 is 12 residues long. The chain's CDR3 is CASSALQGGAFF. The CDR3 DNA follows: TGTGCCAGCAGCGCCCTTCAAGGGGGAGCTTTCTTT.

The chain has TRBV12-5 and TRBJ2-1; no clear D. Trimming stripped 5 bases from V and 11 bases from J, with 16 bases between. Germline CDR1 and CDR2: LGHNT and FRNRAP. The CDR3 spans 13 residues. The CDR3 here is CASGDPGEAQQFF. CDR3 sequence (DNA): TGTGCTAGTGGTGACCCTGGAGAGGCTCAGCAGTTCTTC.

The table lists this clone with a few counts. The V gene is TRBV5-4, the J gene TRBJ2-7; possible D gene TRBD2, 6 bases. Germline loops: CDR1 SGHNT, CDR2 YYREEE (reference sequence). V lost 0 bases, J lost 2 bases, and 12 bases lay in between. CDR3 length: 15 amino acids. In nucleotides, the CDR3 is TGTGCCAGCAGCTTGGCCCTAGCGAGTACCTACGAGCAGTACTTC. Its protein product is CASSLALASTYEQYF.

CDR3 sequence: CAISEPPNNEQFF. Written as DNA, the CDR3 is TGTGCCATCAGTGAGCCCCCCAACAATGAGCAGTTCTTC. The chain recombines TRBV10-3 with TRBJ2-1; D ambiguous. Germline V gene data show CDR1 as ENHRY and CDR2 as SYGVKD. V was trimmed by 2 bases and J by 5 bases, leaving 7 bases between them. This CDR3 is 13 amino acids long.

The chain's CDR3 is CASSYSRDSIQPQHF. The DNA for the CDR3 is TGTGCCAGCAGTTACTCCCGGGACAGTATCCAGCCCCAGCATTTT. The V call is TRBV6-5, the J call TRBJ1-5; 7 bases are shared with TRBD1. This CDR3 spans 15 amino acids. With V trimmed by 0 bases and J by 7 bases, 6 bases remained unmatched. CDR1 and CDR2 from the germline V gene are MNHEY and SVGAGI.